Listed below are T cell receptor beta chains from one sample, sequenced in a study of CD8 T cells in ankylosing spondylitis. From the 5' RACE reads, TCRdb called clonotypes with MiXCR, one entry per CDR3 protein. The table has 750,000 to 850,000 distinct CDR3 sequences, 12% seen once; the top ten hold 0.45% to 0.6%. Sequencing was done on a sample of blood, either unsorted or a sorted T cell fraction (not recorded which). The receptors were gathered from a male donor with ankylosing spondylitis. The CDR3 runs from the conserved cysteine through the conserved F or W. D genes are given only for firm matches. For some rows the clone size is stated as once, few or many, or as a class when expanded; others skip it.

D gene: NA; V gene: TRBV20-1; J gene: TRBJ2-5; clone size: few; CDR3 protein: CSARWLGRGETQYF; CDR3 DNA: TGCAGTGCTAGATGGCTGGGAAGAGGGGAGACCCAGTACTTC
D gene: TRBD1; V gene: TRBV20-1; J gene: TRBJ1-5; clone size: NA; CDR3 protein: CSALTGGAEQPQHF; CDR3 DNA: TGCAGTGCTCTAACAGGGGGCGCGGAGCAGCCCCAGCATTTT
D gene: NA; V gene: TRBV10-2; J gene: TRBJ1-2; clone size: few; CDR3 protein: CASSERPESEGYTF; CDR3 DNA: TGCGCCAGCAGTGAACGACCAGAATCGGAAGGCTACACCTTC
D gene: NA; V gene: TRBV6-2/TRBV6-3; J gene: TRBJ1-6; clone size: few; CDR3 protein: CASSYFVGNSPLHF; CDR3 DNA: TGTGCCAGCAGTTACTTCGTGGGGAATTCACCCCTCCACTTT
D gene: NA; V gene: TRBV6-2/TRBV6-3; J gene: TRBJ2-1; clone size: NA; CDR3 protein: CASSYAYYNEQFF; CDR3 DNA: TGTGCCAGCAGTTACGCCTACTACAATGAGCAGTTCTTC
D gene: NA; V gene: TRBV5-5; J gene: TRBJ1-5; clone size: NA; CDR3 protein: CASSSGTARGPQHF; CDR3 DNA: TGTGCCAGCAGCTCCGGGACCGCTCGGGGGCCCCAGCATTTT
D gene: NA; V gene: TRBV15; J gene: TRBJ2-3; clone size: NA; CDR3 protein: CATSREKMGTDTQYF; CDR3 DNA: TGTGCCACCAGCAGAGAGAAGATGGGCACAGATACGCAGTATTTT
D gene: TRBD2; V gene: TRBV7-2; J gene: TRBJ2-1; clone size: NA; CDR3 protein: CASSPPGLARNEQFF; CDR3 DNA: TGTGCCAGCAGCCCTCCGGGACTAGCGAGGAATGAGCAGTTCTTC
D gene: TRBD2; V gene: TRBV5-1; J gene: TRBJ2-1; clone size: NA; CDR3 protein: CASSVTSGTSYNEQFF; CDR3 DNA: TGCGCCAGCAGCGTGACTAGCGGGACTTCCTACAATGAGCAGTTCTTC
D gene: TRBD1; V gene: TRBV20-1; J gene: TRBJ1-5; clone size: many; CDR3 protein: CSATGTGSNQPQHF; CDR3 DNA: TGCAGTGCTACCGGGACAGGGTCTAATCAGCCCCAGCATTTT
D gene: NA; V gene: TRBV15; J gene: TRBJ1-1; clone size: NA; CDR3 protein: CATSRPFGQQNTEAFF; CDR3 DNA: TGTGCCACCAGCAGACCGTTCGGACAGCAGAACACTGAAGCTTTCTTT
D gene: TRBD1; V gene: TRBV15; J gene: TRBJ2-7; clone size: NA; CDR3 protein: CATSPGGVREQYF; CDR3 DNA: TGTGCCACCAGCCCAGGGGGAGTACGTGAGCAGTACTTC
D gene: TRBD1; V gene: TRBV27; J gene: TRBJ2-7; clone size: NA; CDR3 protein: CASKALGTGGYEQYF; CDR3 DNA: TGTGCCAGCAAAGCCCTCGGGACAGGGGGCTACGAGCAGTACTTC
D gene: TRBD2; V gene: TRBV4-2; J gene: TRBJ2-1; clone size: many; CDR3 protein: CASSQASGNNEQFF; CDR3 DNA: TGTGCCAGCAGCCAAGCTAGCGGAAACAATGAGCAGTTCTTC
D gene: NA; V gene: TRBV6-1; J gene: TRBJ1-1; clone size: few; CDR3 protein: CASRLKIQGIRPNTEAFF; CDR3 DNA: TGTGCCAGCCGACTGAAAATTCAGGGGATAAGACCGAACACTGAAGCTTTCTTT
D gene: NA; V gene: TRBV24-1; J gene: TRBJ1-5; clone size: NA; CDR3 protein: CATSEAGVGNQPQHF; CDR3 DNA: TGTGCCACCAGTGAAGCGGGGGTAGGAAATCAGCCCCAGCATTTT
D gene: NA; V gene: TRBV7-9; J gene: TRBJ2-3; clone size: few; CDR3 protein: CASSLGREHRKYFEYF; CDR3 DNA: TGTGCCAGCAGCTTAGGCAGAGAACACCGGAAATACTTCGAGTATTTT
D gene: NA; V gene: TRBV20-1; J gene: TRBJ1-1; clone size: NA; CDR3 protein: CSATGFRATYTEAFF; CDR3 DNA: TGCAGTGCTACAGGGTTCCGAGCCACTTACACTGAAGCTTTCTTT
D gene: TRBD2; V gene: TRBV10-2; J gene: TRBJ2-7; clone size: NA; CDR3 protein: CASIRASGPAGEQYF; CDR3 DNA: TGCGCCAGCATAAGGGCTAGCGGACCGGCAGGCGAGCAGTACTTC
D gene: TRBD2; V gene: TRBV7-9; J gene: TRBJ2-7; clone size: few; CDR3 protein: CASSLGASGDHEQYF; CDR3 DNA: TGTGCCAGCAGCTTAGGAGCTAGCGGGGACCACGAGCAGTACTTC
D gene: NA; V gene: TRBV6-1; J gene: TRBJ1-2; clone size: few; CDR3 protein: CASSEGDIANYGYTF; CDR3 DNA: TGTGCCAGCAGTGAAGGGGACATAGCTAACTATGGCTACACCTTC
D gene: TRBD1; V gene: TRBV20-1; J gene: TRBJ2-1; clone size: few; CDR3 protein: CSARAGTGRYEQFF; CDR3 DNA: TGCAGTGCTAGAGCCGGGACAGGGAGGTATGAGCAGTTCTTC
D gene: TRBD1; V gene: TRBV28; J gene: TRBJ2-7; clone size: NA; CDR3 protein: CASSPMFQGAYEQYF; CDR3 DNA: TGTGCCAGCAGTCCAATGTTTCAGGGGGCCTACGAGCAGTACTTC